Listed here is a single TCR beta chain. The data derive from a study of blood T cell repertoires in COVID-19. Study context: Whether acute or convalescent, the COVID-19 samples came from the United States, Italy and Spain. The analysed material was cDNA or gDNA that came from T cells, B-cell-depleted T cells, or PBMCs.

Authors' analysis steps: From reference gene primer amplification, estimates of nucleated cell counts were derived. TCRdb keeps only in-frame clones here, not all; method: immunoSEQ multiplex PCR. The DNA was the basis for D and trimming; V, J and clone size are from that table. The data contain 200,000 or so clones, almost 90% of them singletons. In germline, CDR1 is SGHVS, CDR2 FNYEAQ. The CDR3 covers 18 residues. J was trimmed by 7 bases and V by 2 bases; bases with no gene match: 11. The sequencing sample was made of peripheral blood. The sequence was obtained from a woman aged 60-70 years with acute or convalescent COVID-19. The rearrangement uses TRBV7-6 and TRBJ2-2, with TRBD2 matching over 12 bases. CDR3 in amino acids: CASSLLPLASGRDGELFF. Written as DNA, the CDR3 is TGTGCCAGCAGCTTACTCCCGCTGGCTAGCGGGAGGGACGGGGAGCTGTTTTTT.